This TCR beta chain was recorded in a study of T cell changes during pregnancy in multiple sclerosis. Germline V gene sequence: CDR1 LNHDA, CDR2 SQIVND (reference sequence). V was cut by 6 bases and J by 3 bases, with 11 bases left in between. The CDR3 consists of 14 residues. Sequencing used immunoSEQ multiplex PCR; TCRdb keeps in-frame clones, though not all of them. The table includes approximately 37,000 clones, roughly 84% detected once. The chain combines TRBV19 with TRBJ2-2, with D possibly TRBD2 on 5 matching bases. Sequenced material: CD8+ T cells from peripheral blood mononuclear cells, taken in the first trimester of pregnancy. This receptor was identified in a female donor with multiple sclerosis, enrolled in a pregnancy study. The CDR3 reads CASSRPGDTGELFF. DNA of the CDR3: TGTGCCAGTAGCAGACCCGGGGACACCGGGGAGCTGTTTTTT. Full variable domain (missing parts from reference TRBV19 and TRBJ2-2): DGGITQSPKYLFRKEGQNVTLSCEQNLNHDAMYWYRQDPGQGLRLIYYSQIVNDFQKGDIAEGYSVSREKKESFPLTVTSAQKNPTAFYLCASSRPGDTGELFFGEGSRLTVL.